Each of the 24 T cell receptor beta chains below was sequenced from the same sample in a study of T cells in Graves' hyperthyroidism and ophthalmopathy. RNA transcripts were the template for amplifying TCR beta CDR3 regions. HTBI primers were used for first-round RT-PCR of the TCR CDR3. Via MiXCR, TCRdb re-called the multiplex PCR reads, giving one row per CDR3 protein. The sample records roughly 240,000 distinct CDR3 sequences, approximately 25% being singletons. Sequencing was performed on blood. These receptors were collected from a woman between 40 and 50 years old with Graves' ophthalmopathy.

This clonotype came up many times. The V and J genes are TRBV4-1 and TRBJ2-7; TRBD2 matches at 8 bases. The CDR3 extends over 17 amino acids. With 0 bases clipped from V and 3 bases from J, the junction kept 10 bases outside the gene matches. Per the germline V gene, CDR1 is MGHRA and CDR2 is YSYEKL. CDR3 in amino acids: CASSQEVVAGLNYEQYF. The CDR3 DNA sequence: TGCGCCAGCAGCCAAGAAGTAGTAGCGGGACTTAACTACGAGCAGTACTTC.

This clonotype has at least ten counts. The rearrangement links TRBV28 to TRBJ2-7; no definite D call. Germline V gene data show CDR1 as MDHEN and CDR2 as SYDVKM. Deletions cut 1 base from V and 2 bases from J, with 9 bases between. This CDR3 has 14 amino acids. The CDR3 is CASSLLGRTYEQYF. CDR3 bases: TGTGCCAGCAGTTTATTAGGGCGAACCTACGAGCAGTACTTC.

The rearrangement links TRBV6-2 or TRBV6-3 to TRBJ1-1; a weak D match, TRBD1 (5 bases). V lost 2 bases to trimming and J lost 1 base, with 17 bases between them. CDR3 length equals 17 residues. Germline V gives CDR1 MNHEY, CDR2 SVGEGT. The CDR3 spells CASSYHRGRVGNTEAFF. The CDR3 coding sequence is TGTGCCAGCAGTTACCATCGAGGCAGGGTGGGGAACACTGAAGCTTTCTTT.

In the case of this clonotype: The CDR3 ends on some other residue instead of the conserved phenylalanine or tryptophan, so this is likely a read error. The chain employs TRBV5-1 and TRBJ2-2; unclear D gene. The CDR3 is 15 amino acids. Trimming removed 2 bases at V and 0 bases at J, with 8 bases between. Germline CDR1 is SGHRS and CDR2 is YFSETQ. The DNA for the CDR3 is TGCGCCAGCAGCTTCCGTCAGGCGAACACCGGGGAGCTGTTTTAT. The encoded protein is CASSFRQANTGELFY.

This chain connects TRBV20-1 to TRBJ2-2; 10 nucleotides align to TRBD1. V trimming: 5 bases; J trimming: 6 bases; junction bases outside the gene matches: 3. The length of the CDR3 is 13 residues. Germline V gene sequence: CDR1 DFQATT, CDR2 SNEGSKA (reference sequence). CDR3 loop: CSADRGRAGELFF. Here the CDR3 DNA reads TGCAGTGCTGACAGGGGGCGCGCCGGGGAGCTGTTTTTT.

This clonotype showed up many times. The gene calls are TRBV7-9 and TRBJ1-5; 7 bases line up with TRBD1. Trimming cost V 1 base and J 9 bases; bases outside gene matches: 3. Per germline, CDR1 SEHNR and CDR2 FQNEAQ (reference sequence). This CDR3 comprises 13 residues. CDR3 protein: CASSLGDSLPQHF. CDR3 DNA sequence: TGTGCCAGCAGCTTAGGGGACAGCTTGCCCCAGCATTTT.

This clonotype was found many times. The CDR3: CATSRDLRGAFF. The CDR3 nucleotides read TGTGCCACCAGCAGAGATCTCCGCGGGGCTTTCTTT. The chain employs TRBV15 and TRBJ1-1; D uncertain. Germline V lookup: CDR1 LNHNV, CDR2 YYDKDF (reference sequence). V was trimmed by 0 bases and J by 11 bases, leaving 10 bases between them. The CDR3 covers 12 residues.

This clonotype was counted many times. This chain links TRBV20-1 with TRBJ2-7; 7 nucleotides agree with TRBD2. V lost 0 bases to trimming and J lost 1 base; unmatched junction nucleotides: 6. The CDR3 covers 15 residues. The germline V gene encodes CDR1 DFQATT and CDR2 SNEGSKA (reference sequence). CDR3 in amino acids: CSARELGRDSYEQYF. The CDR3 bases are TGCAGTGCTAGAGAGTTAGGGAGGGATTCCTACGAGCAGTACTTC.

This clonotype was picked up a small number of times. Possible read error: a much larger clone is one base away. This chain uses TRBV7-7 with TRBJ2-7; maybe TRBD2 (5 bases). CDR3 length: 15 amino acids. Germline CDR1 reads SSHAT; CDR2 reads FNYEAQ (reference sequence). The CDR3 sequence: CVSSPLRGPSYEQYF. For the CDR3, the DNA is TGTGTTAGCAGTCCCCTCCGGGGTCCAAGCTACGAGCAGTACTTC.

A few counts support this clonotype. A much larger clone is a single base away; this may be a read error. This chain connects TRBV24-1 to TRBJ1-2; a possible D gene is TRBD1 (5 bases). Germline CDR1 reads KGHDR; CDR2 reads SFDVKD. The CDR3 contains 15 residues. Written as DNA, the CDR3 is TGTGCCACCAGTGATCCGGGACGGTCCAACTGTGGCTACACCTTC. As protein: CATSDPGRSNCGYTF.

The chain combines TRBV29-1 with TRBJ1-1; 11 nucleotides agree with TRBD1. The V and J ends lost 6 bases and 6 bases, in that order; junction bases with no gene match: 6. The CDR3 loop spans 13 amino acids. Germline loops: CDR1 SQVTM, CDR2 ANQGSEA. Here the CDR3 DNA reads TGCAGCGTAGATGGACAGGGGGCGGCTGAAGCTTTCTTT. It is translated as CSVDGQGAAEAFF.

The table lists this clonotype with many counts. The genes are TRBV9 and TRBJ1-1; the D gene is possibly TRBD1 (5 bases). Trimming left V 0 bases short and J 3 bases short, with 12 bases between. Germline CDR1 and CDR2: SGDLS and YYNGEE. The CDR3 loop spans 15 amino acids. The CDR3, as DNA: TGTGCCAGCAGCGTAGGGAGACAGACGGACACTGAAGCTTTCTTT. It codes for CASSVGRQTDTEAFF.

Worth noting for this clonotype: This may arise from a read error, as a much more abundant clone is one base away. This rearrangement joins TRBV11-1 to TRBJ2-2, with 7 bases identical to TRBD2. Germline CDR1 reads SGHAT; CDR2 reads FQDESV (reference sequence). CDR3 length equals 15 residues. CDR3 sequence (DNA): TGTGTCAGCAGCTTCGGGCGCGGGGGCACCGGGGAGCTGTTTTTT. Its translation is CVSSFGRGGTGELFF.

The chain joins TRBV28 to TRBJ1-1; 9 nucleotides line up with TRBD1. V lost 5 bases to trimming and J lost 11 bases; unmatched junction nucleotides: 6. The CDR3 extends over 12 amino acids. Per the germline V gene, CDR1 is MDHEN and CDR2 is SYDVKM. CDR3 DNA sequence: TGTGCCAGCAGTGTCACAGGGGGCTTGGCTTTCTTT. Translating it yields CASSVTGGLAFF.

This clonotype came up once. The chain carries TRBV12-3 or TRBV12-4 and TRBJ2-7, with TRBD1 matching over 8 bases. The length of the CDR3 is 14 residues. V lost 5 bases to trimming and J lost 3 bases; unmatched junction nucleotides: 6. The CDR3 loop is CASSDTGGVYEQYF. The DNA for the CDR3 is TGTGCCAGCAGTGACACAGGGGGAGTCTACGAGCAGTACTTC.

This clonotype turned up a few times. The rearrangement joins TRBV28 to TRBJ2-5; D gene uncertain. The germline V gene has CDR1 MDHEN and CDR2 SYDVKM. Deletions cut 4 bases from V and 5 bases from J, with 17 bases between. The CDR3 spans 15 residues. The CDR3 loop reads CASSSPRSARETQYF. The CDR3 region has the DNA TGTGCCAGCAGTTCCCCCCGGTCCGCTAGGGAGACCCAGTACTTC.

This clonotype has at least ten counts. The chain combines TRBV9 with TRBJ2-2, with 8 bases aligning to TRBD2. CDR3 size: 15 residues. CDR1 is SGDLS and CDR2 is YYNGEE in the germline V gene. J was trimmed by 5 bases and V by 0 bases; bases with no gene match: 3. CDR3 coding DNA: TGTGCCAGCAGCGTAGGGGCGGGAGGAACCGGGGAGCTGTTTTTT. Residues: CASSVGAGGTGELFF.

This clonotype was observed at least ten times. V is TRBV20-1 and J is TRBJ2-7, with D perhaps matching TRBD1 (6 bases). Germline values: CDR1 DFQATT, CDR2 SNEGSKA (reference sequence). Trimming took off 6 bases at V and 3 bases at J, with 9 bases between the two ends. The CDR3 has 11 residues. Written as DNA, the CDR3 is TGCAGTGCCTGGGACAACTACGAGCAGTACTTC. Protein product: CSAWDNYEQYF.

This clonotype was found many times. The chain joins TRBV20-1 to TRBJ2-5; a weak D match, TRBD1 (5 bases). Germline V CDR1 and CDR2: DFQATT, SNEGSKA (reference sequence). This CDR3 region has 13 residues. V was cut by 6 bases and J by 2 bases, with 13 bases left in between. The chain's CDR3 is CSAAGQTQETQYF. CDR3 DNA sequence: TGCAGTGCCGCTGGACAAACACAAGAGACCCAGTACTTC.

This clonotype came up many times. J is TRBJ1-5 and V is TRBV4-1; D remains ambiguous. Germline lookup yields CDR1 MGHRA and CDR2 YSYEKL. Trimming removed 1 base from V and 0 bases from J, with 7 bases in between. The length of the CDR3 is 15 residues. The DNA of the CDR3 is TGCGCCAGCAGCCAAGGACCGTATAGCAATCAGCCCCAGCATTTT. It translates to CASSQGPYSNQPQHF.

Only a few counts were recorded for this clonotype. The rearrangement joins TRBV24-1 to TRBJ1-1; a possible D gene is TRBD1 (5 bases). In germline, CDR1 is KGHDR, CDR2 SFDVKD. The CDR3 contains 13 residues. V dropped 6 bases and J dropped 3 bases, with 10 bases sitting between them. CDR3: CATSRGHDTEAFF. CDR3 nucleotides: TGTGCCACCAGTAGGGGCCACGACACTGAAGCTTTCTTT.

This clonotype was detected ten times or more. This CDR3 is CAISGWQGLGYTF. The CDR3 coding sequence is TGTGCCATCAGTGGGTGGCAGGGGCTTGGCTACACCTTC. V is TRBV10-3 and J is TRBJ1-2; weak D call: TRBD1 (6 bases). V lost 4 bases and J 7 bases, leaving 13 bases between the germline ends. Germline V gene lookup returns CDR1 ENHRY and CDR2 SYGVKD. The CDR3 is 13 amino acids.

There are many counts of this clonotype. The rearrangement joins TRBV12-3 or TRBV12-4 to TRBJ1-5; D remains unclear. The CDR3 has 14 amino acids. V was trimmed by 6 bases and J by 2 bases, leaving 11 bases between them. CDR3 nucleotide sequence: TGTGCCAGCAGACCGAGTCGGGGCAATCAGCCCCAGCATTTT. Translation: CASRPSRGNQPQHF.

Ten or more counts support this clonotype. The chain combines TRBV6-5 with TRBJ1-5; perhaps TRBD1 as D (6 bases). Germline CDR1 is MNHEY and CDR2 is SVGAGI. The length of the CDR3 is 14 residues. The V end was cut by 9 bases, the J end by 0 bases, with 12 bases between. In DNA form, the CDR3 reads TGTGCCAGGGACCAGGGACATAGCAATCAGCCCCAGCATTTT. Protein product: CARDQGHSNQPQHF.